This T cell receptor (beta chain) originates from a study of blood T cell repertoires in COVID-19 (dated by TCRdb to 2018 to 2020). Background for the entire study: The collaborator samples originated in the United States, Italy and Spain and spanned the acute and convalescent phases of COVID-19. The prospective study material was composed of cDNA or gDNA derived from T cells, B-cell-depleted T cells, or PBMCs. The dataset comprised deeply sampled blood TCRbeta repertoires from subjects exposed to, actively infected with, or recovered from COVID-19. The repertoires were released in a freely available public database intended as a resource for research on the immune response to SARS-CoV-2. The samples were drawn from two sources: the first 160 participants of the ongoing ImmuneRACE study, and 950 to 1,500 subjects contributed by 6 global collaborators. Nearly every sample came with metadata listing a de-identified subject ID, COVID-19 status, age in years and sex. Where available, HLA class I and class II types were obtained from metadata supplied by the sample provider rather than from assay-based typing.

Points the paper makes about the study in general: The amount of clinical and demographic metadata varied by source and participant and was provided uncurated.

Enrolling through a virtual design, the prospective study's participants ranged in age from roughly 18 to 100 years and lived across approximately 25 United States geographic areas. In the prospective study, participants were assigned to cohorts based on the clinical history participants reported in a screening survey and a study questionnaire. Recovered participants in ImmuneRACE Cohort 3 were defined by two consecutive negative NP/OP PCR tests, clearance by a healthcare professional, or resolution of symptoms. In the prospective study, mobile phlebotomists collected whole blood, serum and a nasopharyngeal or oropharyngeal swab from each participant. Additional blood draws and questionnaires over an approximately two-month period could optionally be provided by prospective study participants. Prospective study blood samples were shipped either frozen or at room temperature before DNA extraction.

On this clone: Its target antigen remains unknown. There are no base qualities to consult, and no much larger clone falls within one base.

CDR1 and CDR2 are read off the germline V gene as LGHNT and FRNRAP. After removal of 5 bases from V and 2 bases from J, the junction retains 12 bases not matched to a gene. CDR3 length: 17 amino acids, cysteine to phenylalanine. The only DNA kept is the CDR3, 51 bases in frame from the first base. The immunoSEQ Assay, a bias-controlled multiplex PCR, was used to amplify TCRbeta CDR3 regions from genomic DNA. From the authors' description of their analysis: The number of nucleated cells in each sample was estimated from the amplification of reference gene primers within the assay. Sequence reads were collapsed and filtered to measure the absolute abundance of every unique TCRbeta CDR3 rearrangement. For each sample, productive Simpson clonality was calculated by taking the square root of Simpson's diversity index across productive rearrangements. The source is immuneACCESS, and TCRdb retained only in-frame sequences with V and J called. Part of the clones is not carried over; for the studies checked, unresolved V genes explain less than half of this, and the remainder is unexplained. The V and J calls and clone size were taken over from that table, and D and trimming were inferred from the DNA. The sample includes 200,000 to 250,000 clones, with 82% observed a single time. 3% to 4% of the sample rests with the top ten.

Sequences were obtained from PBMCs or T cells enriched from blood (not recorded which). This clonotype originated in a woman aged 55-70 years who had recovered from COVID-19. This receptor chain uses TRBV12-5 and TRBJ1-1, and TRBD1 aligns with 9 junction nucleotides. The CDR3 reads as follows: CASGATGGVGRNTEAFF. The sequenced DNA: TGTGCTAGTGGTGCGACAGGGGGAGTTGGGAGAAACACTGAAGCTTTCTTT.